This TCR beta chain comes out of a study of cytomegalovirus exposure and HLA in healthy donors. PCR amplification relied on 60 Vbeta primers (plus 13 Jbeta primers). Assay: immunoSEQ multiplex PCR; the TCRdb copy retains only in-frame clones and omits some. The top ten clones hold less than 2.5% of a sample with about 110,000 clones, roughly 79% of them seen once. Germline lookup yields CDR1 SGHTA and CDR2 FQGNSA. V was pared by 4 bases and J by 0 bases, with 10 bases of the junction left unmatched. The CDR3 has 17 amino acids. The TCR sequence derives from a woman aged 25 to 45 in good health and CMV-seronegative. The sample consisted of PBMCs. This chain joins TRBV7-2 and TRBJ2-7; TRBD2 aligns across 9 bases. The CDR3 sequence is CASSSLAGLFSSYEQYF. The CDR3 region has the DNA TGTGCCAGCAGCTCGCTAGCGGGACTATTCAGCTCCTACGAGCAGTACTTC.